This TCR beta chain was found in a study of shared clonotypes between healthy human individuals. The germline V and J ends were trimmed by 8 bases and 3 bases, with 8 bases remaining between them. The CDR3 runs 11 residues. Germline assignment: CDR1 WNHNN and CDR2 SYGVQD (reference sequence). Here immunoSEQ multiplex PCR was the method, and the copy in TCRdb shows in-frame clones only, minus some. The repertoire holds around 370,000 clones, approximately 97% seen once, with around 0.3% in the top ten. The rearrangement joins TRBV10-1 to TRBJ2-7; no firm D call. The sequenced sample was memory CD8+ T cells sorted from blood. Indicated subset: CD45RO+ cells pooled with CCR7-negative TemRA cells. This TCR was recovered from a young man in good health. CDR3 coding DNA: TGCGCCAGCGCCGACGGCTACGAGCAGTACTTC. This sequence encodes CASADGYEQYF.